The sequence of this T cell receptor (beta chain) was determined in a study of T cells in Graves' hyperthyroidism and ophthalmopathy. Amplified regions were TCR beta CDR3 sequences from RNA transcripts. First-round RT-PCR of the TCR CDR3 relied on the HTBI primer set. Using its own MiXCR run on the multiplex PCR reads, TCRdb lists one record per CDR3 protein. The sample consists of some 620,000 distinct CDR3 sequences, around 15% of them appearing once. Stable disease denoted Graves' hyperthyroidism without ophthalmopathy progression within 18 months. The hyperthyroidism patients had all been newly diagnosed, and their disease duration was under 2 months. Their ages ranged from 18 to 65 years. Study outcomes and limitations: Most clonotypes that expanded in the thyroid above 0.001 also showed up in blood.

Points on this clonotype: Its antigen is unidentified.

V shed 5 bases and J shed 5 bases, with 13 bases lying between them. In germline, CDR1 is SGHRS, CDR2 YFSETQ. CDR3 length: 13 amino acids. The gene calls are TRBV5-1 and TRBJ1-1, with D maybe TRBD1 (5 bases). The clonotype originates from a woman aged 30 to 39 with Graves' hyperthyroidism. The sample taken for sequencing was blood. The CDR3 DNA sequence: TGCGCCAGCAGTTCCCCCGCAGGGACTGAAGCTTTCTTT. Its protein product is CASSSPAGTEAFF.